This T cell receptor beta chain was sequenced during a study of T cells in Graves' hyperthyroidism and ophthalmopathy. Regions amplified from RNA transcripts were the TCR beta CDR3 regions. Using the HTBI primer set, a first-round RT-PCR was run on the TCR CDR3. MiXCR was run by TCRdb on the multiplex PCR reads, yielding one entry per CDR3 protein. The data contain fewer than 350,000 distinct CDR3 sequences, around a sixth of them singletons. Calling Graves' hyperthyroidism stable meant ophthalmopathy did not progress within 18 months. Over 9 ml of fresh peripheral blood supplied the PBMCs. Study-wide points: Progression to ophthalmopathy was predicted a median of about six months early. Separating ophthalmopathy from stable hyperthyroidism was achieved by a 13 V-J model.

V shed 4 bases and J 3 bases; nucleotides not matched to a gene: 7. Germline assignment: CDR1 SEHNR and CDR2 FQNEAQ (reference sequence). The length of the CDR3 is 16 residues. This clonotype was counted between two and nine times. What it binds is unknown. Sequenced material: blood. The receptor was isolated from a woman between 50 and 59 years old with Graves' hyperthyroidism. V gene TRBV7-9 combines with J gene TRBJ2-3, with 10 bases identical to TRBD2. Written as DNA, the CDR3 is TGTGCCAGCAGCTCTCTAGCGGGAGCGATGACAGATACGCAGTATTTT. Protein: CASSSLAGAMTDTQYF. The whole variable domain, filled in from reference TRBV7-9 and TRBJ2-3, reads DTGVSQNPRHKITKRGQNVTFRCDPISEHNRLYWYRQTLGQGPEFLTYFQNEAQLEKSRLLSDRFSAERPKGSFSTLEIQRTEQGDSAMYLCASSSLAGAMTDTQYFGPGTRLTVL.